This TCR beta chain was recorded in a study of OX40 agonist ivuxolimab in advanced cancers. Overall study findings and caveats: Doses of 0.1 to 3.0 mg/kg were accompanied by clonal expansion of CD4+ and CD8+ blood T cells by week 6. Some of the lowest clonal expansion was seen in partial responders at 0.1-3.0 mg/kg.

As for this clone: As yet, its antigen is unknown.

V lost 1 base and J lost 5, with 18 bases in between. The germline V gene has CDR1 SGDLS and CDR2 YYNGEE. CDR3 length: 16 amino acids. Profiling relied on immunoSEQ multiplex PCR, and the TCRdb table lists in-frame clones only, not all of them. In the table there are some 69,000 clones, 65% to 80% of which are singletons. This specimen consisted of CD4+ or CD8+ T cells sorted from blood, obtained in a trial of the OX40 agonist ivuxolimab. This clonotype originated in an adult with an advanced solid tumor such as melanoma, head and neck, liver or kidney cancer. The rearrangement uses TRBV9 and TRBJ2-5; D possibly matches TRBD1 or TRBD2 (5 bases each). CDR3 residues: CASSVNSRGRLETQYF. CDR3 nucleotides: TGTGCCAGCAGCGTAAACTCCCGGGGCAGGTTGGAGACCCAGTACTTC.